This T cell receptor beta chain was captured in a study of CD4 and CD8 cells across lung adenocarcinoma regions listed by TCRdb under 2018. Some background on the complete study: The study compared tumor centers with tumor margins to examine intratumor heterogeneity of the T cell receptor repertoire.

Turning to this clonotype: Its antigen is currently not known. No per-base quality is available; no much larger clone lies one base away.

The donors were patients who had localized lung adenocarcinoma, which is a subtype of non-small cell lung cancer. The samples were taken from the margins of localized lung adenocarcinomas. For TCR repertoire analysis, CD4+ T cells from tumor tissue were profiled apart from CD8+ T cells. Libraries came from PCR. The sequencer was a HiSeq X Ten. The public reads were reanalyzed by TCRdb: fastp trimming at Q25, MiXCR alignment, in-frame beta chains only. Each entry is one CDR3 protein sequence, shown with its most common DNA and genes. In all, the sample holds about 5,200 distinct CDR3 sequences, and approximately 50% of those were seen once. Of the sample, 15% to 20% falls within the top ten clones. This clonotype was obtained from a male donor with lung adenocarcinoma. The CD4 and CD8 labels of this study may be unreliable. What was sequenced was CD4+ T cells from the margin of a lung tumor. The cell subset or site label, read with the paper, signifies: tumor margin region.

The CDR3 region: CASRLQSGIPGKQYF. The bases read TGTGCCAGCAGACTCCAGTCCGGAATTCCCGGTAAGCAGTATTTT. The V and J genes are TRBV6-5 and TRBJ2-2; there is no confident call for the D gene. The DNA matches TRBJ2-3 better at its end, which makes the J call doubtful. CDR1 and CDR2, looked up from the germline V gene, are MNHEY and SVGAGI. The CDR3 goes from the cysteine to the phenylalanine over 15 residues. This entry keeps only the CDR3 DNA: 45 bases, framed from base 1.